The 10 T cell receptor beta chains below all came from one sample that was sequenced in a study of blood T cells in healthy people across ages. Combining a sample-barcoded 5' primer with a J-beta primer mix, a second PCR ran for roughly 7 to 12 cycles. TCRdb passed the 5' RACE reads through MiXCR, listing each CDR3 protein once. The sample yields around 670,000 distinct CDR3 sequences, approximately 30% seen once. The sample consisted of blood. All receptors come from a woman aged 80 or over in good health.

About this clonotype itself: At one boundary the junction diverges from the germline segment, which might be a read error. The chain's CDR3 is CAWSNLGNTRYF. Here the CDR3 DNA reads TGTGCCTGGAGTAATCTTGGAAACACCAGATATTTT. This chain uses TRBV30 with TRBJ1-3; D not certain. There are 12 residues in the CDR3. CDR1 GTSNPN and CDR2 SVGIG come from the germline V gene (reference sequence).

J is TRBJ2-4 and V is TRBV29-1, with 9 bases fitting TRBD1. Losses at the gene ends were 3 bases for V and 6 bases for J; bases not matched to a gene: 3. This CDR3 contains 13 residues. Germline V lookup: CDR1 SQVTM, CDR2 ANQGSEA. The CDR3 region has the DNA TGCAGCGTTGATTTGGGACAGGGAAACATTCAGTACTTC. Its protein is CSVDLGQGNIQYF.

There are many counts of this clonotype. This chain joins TRBV18 and TRBJ1-2, with 9 bases lining up with TRBD1. In germline, CDR1 is KGHSH, CDR2 LQKENI. The CDR3 spans 14 residues. The junction had 4 bases not matched to a gene; V was cut back by 5 bases and J by 3 bases. The CDR3 coding sequence is TGTGCCAGCTCAGCCGGGACAGGGCACTATGGCTACACCTTC. It is translated as CASSAGTGHYGYTF.

This clonotype has ten or more counts. The chain couples TRBV27 to TRBJ2-5; 16 positions match TRBD2. CDR1 and CDR2 (germline): MNHEY, SMNVEV (reference sequence). V shed 6 bases, J shed 5 bases, and the junction held 9 bases outside the gene matches. The CDR3 runs to 17 residues. The CDR3 here is CASSLGTSGGARETQYF. The CDR3 bases are TGTGCCAGCAGCCTGGGGACTAGCGGGGGGGCCCGGGAGACCCAGTACTTC.

This chain uses TRBV28 with TRBJ1-2, with 8 positions matching TRBD1. Trimming at V came to 6 bases and at J to 8 bases, leaving 11 bases not matched to a gene. Germline V lookup: CDR1 MDHEN, CDR2 SYDVKM. The CDR3 extends over 14 amino acids. The CDR3 protein is CASSKLRQGAGYTF. The CDR3 DNA reads TGTGCCAGCAGCAAACTTCGGCAGGGGGCCGGCTACACCTTC.

Comments on this clonotype: Since a much larger clone is just one base distant, this may be a read error. The rearrangement links TRBV6-5 to TRBJ2-1, with D uncertain. The V gene's germline CDR1 is MNHEY and CDR2 SVGAGI. The CDR3 loop spans 15 amino acids. V lost 1 base and J lost 10, with 17 bases in between. CDR3: CASSYYPRMEYEQFF. The CDR3 nucleotides are TGTGCCAGCAGTTACTACCCAAGGATGGAATACGAGCAGTTCTTC.

The chain couples TRBV5-1 to TRBJ1-4; D may be TRBD1 (5 bases). Germline V CDR1 and CDR2: SGHRS, YFSETQ. Trimming removed 5 bases at V and 8 bases at J, with 10 bases between. This CDR3 has 12 amino acids. The CDR3 coding sequence is TGCGCCAGCAGAGACTCAGGGGAAAAACTGTTTTTT. It translates to CASRDSGEKLFF.

There are many counts of this clonotype. The chain recombines TRBV3-1 with TRBJ2-1; no clear D. CDR1 and CDR2 (germline): LGHDT, YNNKEL (reference sequence). Trimming stripped 3 bases from V and 8 bases from J, with 5 bases between. The CDR3 consists of 11 residues. This CDR3 is CASSQGYEQFF. The CDR3 bases are TGTGCCAGCAGCCAGGGGTATGAGCAGTTCTTC.

This clonotype appeared a few times. A read error is possible here, since a much larger clone lies one base away. The genes are TRBV5-5 and TRBJ1-2, with D unclear. Trimming removed 0 bases at V and 6 bases at J, with 21 bases between. The CDR3 length is 17 residues. The germline V gene encodes CDR1 SGHKS and CDR2 YYEKEE (reference sequence). CDR3 residues: CASSLASKISASHGYTF. DNA for the CDR3: TGTGCCAGCAGCTTGGCTAGCAAAATATCAGCGAGCCATGGCTACACCTTC.

The sample holds many counts of this clonotype. The chain couples TRBV7-8 to TRBJ1-5, with 7 bases matching TRBD1. The length of the CDR3 is 15 residues. The V gene end was trimmed by 5 bases and the J gene end by 2 bases; junction bases not matched to a gene: 6. Per germline, CDR1 SGHVS and CDR2 FQNEAQ. The CDR3 protein is CASSKTGTGNQPQHF. CDR3 DNA: TGTGCCAGCAGCAAGACCGGGACAGGCAATCAGCCCCAGCATTTT.